This is a list of T cell receptor beta chains from one sample in a study of control samples from healthy donors and cancer patients. The method was immunoSEQ multiplex PCR; TCRdb's version includes in-frame clones alone and lacks a portion of them. This table has 100,000 to 150,000 clones, 92% appearing once. Sequenced input: blood. These receptor sequences come from a woman in her 50s in good health. The CDR3 runs from the conserved cysteine through the conserved F or W. A D gene is named only where the DNA matches it firmly. Clone size appears in some rows only: once, few, many, or a class for an expanded clone.

NA TRBJ1-1 TRBV6-5 NA TGTGCCAGCAGTCGTGGTTGGACCGATGGTAAAGCTTTCTTT CASSRGWTDGKAFF
NA TRBJ2-7 TRBV10-3 NA TGTGCCATCAGTGAGTCGGGGGGCCTCTACGAGCAGTACTTC CAISESGGLYEQYF
NA TRBJ2-1 TRBV5-1 NA TGCGCCAGCAGCTTGGGGACGGCGGTCTACAATGAGCAGTTCTTC CASSLGTAVYNEQFF
NA TRBJ1-3 TRBV6-5 NA TGTGCCAGCAGTCGGACGGCAGACTCTGGAAACACCATATATTTT CASSRTADSGNTIYF
TRBD1 TRBJ1-2 TRBV9 NA TGTGCCAGCACCCGGACAGGGGGCGACTATGGCTACACCTTC CASTRTGGDYGYTF
NA TRBJ1-1 TRBV18 NA TGTGCCAGCTCACCCCAGACCGGGAACACTGAAGCTTTCTTT CASSPQTGNTEAFF
NA TRBJ1-2 TRBV5-4 NA TGTGCCAGCAGCTTGGACAGGGCGAACTATGGCTACACCTTC CASSLDRANYGYTF
NA TRBJ2-1 TRBV5-1 NA TGCGCCAGCAGCTTGGCAGGCGGTAGCTCCTACAATGAGCAGTTCTTC CASSLAGGSSYNEQFF
NA TRBJ1-5 TRBV5-1 few TGCGCCAGCAGCTTGGCTGGCGGTAACAATCAGCCCCAGCATTTT CASSLAGGNNQPQHF
TRBD1 TRBJ1-4 TRBV5-1 once TGCGCCAGCAGCATCGGGACAGGGGGCGCGAGTGAAAAACTGTTTTTT CASSIGTGGASEKLFF
NA TRBJ2-1 TRBV11-2 NA TGTGCCAGCAGCTCTAAGGGGGTTTCCTACAATGAGCAGTTCTTC CASSSKGVSYNEQFF
NA TRBJ1-1 TRBV4-1 NA TGCGCCAGCAGCCGCCCGCGGCAGGACAGAATTAACACTGAAGCTTTCTTT CASSRPRQDRINTEAFF
NA TRBJ2-5 TRBV29-1 once TGCAGCGTTGAGCGCCAGCTCCAAGAGACCCAGTACTTC CSVERQLQETQYF
TRBD1 TRBJ2-5 TRBV29-1 NA TGCAGCGTTGTGGTCGTGGGACAGGGGGCGGGCGCCCAGTACTTC CSVVVVGQGAGAQYF
NA TRBJ2-3 TRBV6-5 NA TGTGCCAGCAGTCACCGGGACGGACGCACAGATACGCAGTATTTT CASSHRDGRTDTQYF
NA TRBJ1-4 TRBV18 NA TGTGCCAGCTCACCGACTGGAGCTATCGAAAAACTGTTTTTT CASSPTGAIEKLFF
NA TRBJ1-4 TRBV9 NA TGTGCCAGCAGCGTAGGGGGTCTCGGTGAAAAACTGTTTTTT CASSVGGLGEKLFF
NA TRBJ1-1 TRBV6-5 NA TGTGCCAGCAACCGGATTACTGAAGCTTTCTTT CASNRITEAFF
TRBD2 TRBJ2-3 TRBV15 NA TGTGCCACCAGCCAGCGGGGGGGCCTAGGAACAGATACGCAGTATTTT CATSQRGGLGTDTQYF
NA TRBJ1-4 TRBV7-9 NA TGTGCCAGCAGCTCCGAAGGACATGCTAATGAAAAACTGTTTTTT CASSSEGHANEKLFF
NA TRBJ2-1 TRBV20-1 NA TGCAGTGCCCGTTATATGAATGAGCAGTTCTTC CSARYMNEQFF
NA TRBJ2-4 TRBV6-1 NA TGTGCCAGCAGTGAAGGAGGGGGCAAAAACATTCAGTACTTC CASSEGGGKNIQYF
NA TRBJ1-2 TRBV4-2 NA TGTGCCAGCAGCCAAGACAGGGGAAACTATGGCTACACCTTC CASSQDRGNYGYTF
NA TRBJ1-1 TRBV2 NA TGTGCCAGCAAAACGGAACAGGGTTATATCACTGAAGCTTTCTTT CASKTEQGYITEAFF
NA TRBJ1-1 TRBV10-1 NA TGCGCCAGCAGGGACGACCTCGACACTGAAGCTTTCTTT CASRDDLDTEAFF
NA TRBJ1-1 TRBV19 NA TGTGCCAGTAGTATAAATCGATTTAACACTGAAGCTTTCTTT CASSINRFNTEAFF
NA TRBJ1-2 TRBV6-5 NA TGTGCCAGCAGTTACGATGGGGCTAACTATGGCTACACCTTC CASSYDGANYGYTF
NA TRBJ1-5 TRBV19 NA TGTGCCAGTAGTATGAGTAGCAATCAGCCCCAGCATTTT CASSMSSNQPQHF
TRBD1 TRBJ1-5 TRBV18 NA TGTGCCAGCTCACCCGTGACAGGGGACAATCAGCCCCAGCATTTT CASSPVTGDNQPQHF
TRBD1 TRBJ1-2 TRBV5-4 NA TGTGCCAGCACCTTCGGGACAGACAATGGTGGCTACACCTTC CASTFGTDNGGYTF
NA TRBJ1-1 TRBV29-1 NA TGCAGCGTTGACGTGCAGGGTGCTGAAGCTTTCTTT CSVDVQGAEAFF
NA TRBJ2-2 TRBV5-1 NA TGCGCCAGCAGCCCAAACAGGGCGAACACCGGGGAGCTGTTTTTT CASSPNRANTGELFF
NA TRBJ1-3 TRBV30 NA TGTGCCTGGAGTGTACGCGGAAACACCATATATTTT CAWSVRGNTIYF
NA TRBJ2-3 TRBV19 NA TGTGCCAGTAGTATAGCAACCAGGGGATTCACAGATACGCAGTATTTT CASSIATRGFTDTQYF
NA TRBJ2-7 TRBV12-3/TRBV12-4 NA TGTGCCAGCAGTTTAGTGATCTACGAGCAGTACTTC CASSLVIYEQYF
TRBD2 TRBJ2-1 TRBV10-3 few TGTGCCATCAATAGCGGGAGCCTCAATGAGCAGTTCTTC CAINSGSLNEQFF
NA TRBJ2-7 TRBV28 NA TGTGCCAGCAGTTTTGTAATGAAGGCCCTCCCCAACGAGCAGTACTTC CASSFVMKALPNEQYF
NA TRBJ1-4 TRBV6-5 NA TGTGCCAGCAGAAGCTCAACTAATGAAAAACTGTTTTTT CASRSSTNEKLFF
NA TRBJ1-1 TRBV4-1 NA TGCGCCAGCAGCCAATTTGTGAGCACTGAAGCTTTCTTT CASSQFVSTEAFF
NA TRBJ1-5 TRBV7-8 NA TGTGCCAGCAGCTGGAATAGCAATCAGCCCCAGCATTTT CASSWNSNQPQHF
NA TRBJ1-6 TRBV30 NA TGTGCCTGGAGTTTGCGACAGGACTCACCCCTCCACTTT CAWSLRQDSPLHF
NA TRBJ1-6 TRBV2 once TGTGCCAGCCGGACTTCTTCCTATAATTCACCCCTCCACTTT CASRTSSYNSPLHF
NA TRBJ2-5 TRBV29-1 NA TGCAGCGTCGCGTTAACGGGGACCCAGTACTTC CSVALTGTQYF
NA TRBJ2-7 TRBV7-6 NA TGTGCCAGCAGCTTAGGGGGATTTTCCGCGACTTGGGACTACGAGCAGTACTTC CASSLGGFSATWDYEQYF
NA TRBJ2-3 TRBV15 NA TGTGCCACGAAACAACTCGGAGATACGCAGTATTTT CATKQLGDTQYF
NA TRBJ1-2 TRBV12-3/TRBV12-4 NA TGTGCCAGCAGCACGCCAGATGGCTACACCTTC CASSTPDGYTF
NA TRBJ2-2 TRBV6-4 NA TGTGCCAGCAGTCCCCTCCCTGGGAACACCGGGGAGCTGTTTTTT CASSPLPGNTGELFF
NA TRBJ1-2 TRBV28 NA TGTGCCAGCAGTCGGGCGAACTATGGCTACACCTTC CASSRANYGYTF
NA TRBJ2-7 TRBV5-1 NA TGCGCCAGCAGCCCCGGGGGGCAGGGGGCGGCTTCCTACGAGCAGTACTTC CASSPGGQGAASYEQYF
NA TRBJ1-5 TRBV9 NA TGTGCCAGCAGCGCGAGCGGTGGAGATAGCAATCAGCCCCAGCATTTT CASSASGGDSNQPQHF
NA TRBJ1-6 TRBV4-1 NA TGCGCCAGCAGCCAAGGCCAGGGGATGGGTTCACCCCTCCACTTT CASSQGQGMGSPLHF
TRBD2 TRBJ2-1 TRBV5-1 NA TGCGCCAGCAGCTTGGAGGTGGGACTAGCGGGGCTGAGCTCCTACAATGAGCAGTTCTTC CASSLEVGLAGLSSYNEQFF
NA TRBJ2-3 TRBV18 NA TGTGCCAGCTCACCACATGCGGACGATACGCAGTATTTT CASSPHADDTQYF
TRBD1 TRBJ1-6 TRBV30 NA TGTGCCTGGGAGGCGGGACAGGGGGCTTCACCCCTCCACTTT CAWEAGQGASPLHF
NA TRBJ2-1 TRBV14 NA TGTGCCAGCAGCCGGGAAAGGGAGCAGTTCTTC CASSREREQFF
NA TRBJ2-3 TRBV10-1 NA TGCGCCAGCAGTCTGGACTTAAACACAGATACGCAGTATTTT CASSLDLNTDTQYF
NA TRBJ1-1 TRBV6-5 NA TGTGCCAGCATCCTAGGAACTGAAGCTTTCTTT CASILGTEAFF
TRBD2 TRBJ2-5 TRBV11-2 NA TGTGCCAGCAGCTCACGAGCGGGGGCGGAGACCCAGTACTTC CASSSRAGAETQYF
NA TRBJ1-1 TRBV5-4 NA TGTGCCAGCAGCTTGGCCTCCCAGGTGAACACTGAAGCTTTCTTT CASSLASQVNTEAFF